This TCR beta chain was recovered during a study of CD8 T cells in Susac syndrome. The authors negatively isolated CD8+ and CD4+ T cells and FACS-enriched TEMRA cells. V shed 0 bases and J 10 bases; nucleotides not matched to a gene: 8. Germline CDR1 reads MRHNA; CDR2 reads SNTAGT. CDR3 length: 15 residues. RNA in amounts of roughly 0.45 to 1 ug was reverse transcribed with random hexamers. MiXCR, applied by TCRdb to the immunoSEQ multiplex PCR reads, yields one record per CDR3 protein. The sample includes 100,000 to 150,000 distinct CDR3 sequences, over 80% seen only once; the top ten take roughly 0.5%.

The sequence was obtained from a human donor with multiple sclerosis. V is TRBV6-4 and J is TRBJ2-2; 7 positions match TRBD1. Source material: CD8+ T cells from PBMCs. The CDR3 spells CASSDSSGQPVELFF. The CDR3 bases are TGTGCCAGCAGTGACTCCTCGGGACAGCCTGTGGAGCTGTTTTTT.